This T cell receptor (beta chain) was retrieved from a study of shared clonotypes between healthy human individuals. Study-wide results and limits: Sorted-subset sequencing, rarefaction showed, was incomplete despite large depth.

Details on this clone: The antigen is unknown.

V shed 0 bases, J shed 2 bases, and the junction held 6 bases outside the gene matches. The CDR3 has 17 residues. Germline lookup yields CDR1 SGDLS and CDR2 YYNGEE. Splitting of each subset's genomic DNA was done evenly across several immunoSEQ plates. Here immunoSEQ multiplex PCR was the method, and the copy in TCRdb shows in-frame clones only, minus some. This table has approximately 710,000 clones, around 91% appearing once. The sequenced sample was memory CD8+ T cells from PBMCs. Subset in this sample: CD45RO+ cells pooled with CCR7-negative TemRA cells. V gene TRBV9 combines with J gene TRBJ2-2, with 8 positions matching TRBD2. This clonotype was obtained from a man younger than 35 in good health. Some clones in this sample may be carry-over from other donors' samples. CDR3: CASSVATSGGNTGELFF. DNA for the CDR3: TGTGCCAGCAGCGTAGCTACGAGCGGGGGCAACACCGGGGAGCTGTTTTTT.